The next 28 T cell receptor beta chains were all read from a single sample in a study of T cell changes during pregnancy in multiple sclerosis. Using immunoSEQ multiplex PCR, the repertoire was profiled, and TCRdb retains in-frame clones only, with some absent. The sample has more than 35,000 clones; about nine tenths are singletons. The sequenced sample was CD4+ T cells from peripheral blood mononuclear cells, obtained in the first trimester of pregnancy. The receptors here all came from a female donor in good health, enrolled as a control in a pregnancy study.

The V gene is TRBV19, the J gene TRBJ2-5, with 7 positions matching TRBD2. The germline CDR1 and CDR2 sequences are LNHDA and SQIVND (reference sequence). The CDR3 consists of 13 residues. Unmatched junction bases numbered 8, after V lost 6 bases and J lost 7 bases. Here the CDR3 reads CASRNGGERTQYF. For the CDR3, the DNA is TGTGCCAGTAGAAATGGGGGGGAAAGGACCCAGTACTTC. Drawing the rest from reference TRBV19 and TRBJ2-5, the complete variable domain is DGGITQSPKYLFRKEGQNVTLSCEQNLNHDAMYWYRQDPGQGLRLIYYSQIVNDFQKGDIAEGYSVSREKKESFPLTVTSAQKNPTAFYLCASRNGGERTQYFGPGTRLLVL.

The table lists this clone with a count of one. This rearrangement joins TRBV19 to TRBJ1-1; 9 bases are a match to TRBD1. The CDR3 totals 16 residues. The V gene end was trimmed by 3 bases and the J gene end by 0 bases; junction bases not matched to a gene: 5. The V gene's germline CDR1 is LNHDA and CDR2 SQIVND (reference sequence). Here the CDR3 reads CASSISGTGLNTEAFF. The CDR3 bases are TGTGCCAGTAGTATTTCCGGGACAGGGCTGAACACTGAAGCTTTCTTT.

The chain recombines TRBV14 with TRBJ1-2, with D possibly matching TRBD1 (5 bases). The CDR3 extends over 15 amino acids. CDR1 SGHDN and CDR2 FVKESK come from the germline V gene. The V and J ends lost 1 base and 10 bases respectively, with 19 bases between them. CDR3 in DNA: TGTGCCAGCAGCCAAGGACGGGGGGGTCTGGTTTACTACACCTTC. Translating gives CASSQGRGGLVYYTF. Complete variable domain (other parts from reference TRBV14 and TRBJ1-2): EAGVTQFPSHSVIEKGQTVTLRCDPISGHDNLYWYRRVMGKEIKFLLHFVKESKQDESGMPNNRFLAERTGGTYSTLKVQPAELEDSGVYFCASSQGRGGLVYYTFGSGTRLTVV.

The V and J genes are TRBV11-2 and TRBJ2-3; 10 nucleotides match TRBD2. Per germline, CDR1 SGHAT and CDR2 FQNNGV. CDR3 length: 16 residues. The V segment lost 2 bases and the J segment 2 bases; nucleotides outside the gene matches: 4. The CDR3 sequence is CASSLLAGAPTDTQYF. The CDR3 DNA follows: TGTGCCAGCAGCTTACTAGCGGGGGCCCCCACAGATACGCAGTATTTT. The full variable domain, completed using reference TRBV11-2 and TRBJ2-3, is EAGVAQSPRYKIIEKRQSVAFWCNPISGHATLYWYQQILGQGPKLLIQFQNNGVVDDSQLPKDRFSAERLKGVDSTLKIQPAKLEDSAVYLCASSLLAGAPTDTQYFGPGTRLTVL.

The J gene is TRBJ2-5, the V gene TRBV29-1; 13 nucleotides agree with TRBD2. Per the germline V gene, CDR1 is SQVTM and CDR2 is ANQGSEA. V was clipped by 6 bases and J by 4 bases; unmatched bases: 5. This CDR3 spans 14 amino acids. The CDR3 bases are TGCAGCGTGGCCAGACTAGCGGGGGGAGAGACCCAGTACTTC. Its translation: CSVARLAGGETQYF. Supplemented by reference TRBV29-1 and TRBJ2-5, the full variable domain reads SAVISQKPSRDICQRGTSLTIQCQVDSQVTMMFWYRQQPGQSLTLIATANQGSEATYESGFVIDKFPISRPNLTFSTLTVSNMSPEDSSIYLCSVARLAGGETQYFGPGTRLLVL.

This clone was detected once. The V and J genes are TRBV19 and TRBJ2-7, with 7 nucleotides matching TRBD1. The germline V gene has CDR1 LNHDA and CDR2 SQIVND (reference sequence). V shed 1 base and J 6 bases; nucleotides not matched to a gene: 6. The CDR3 extends over 14 amino acids. The CDR3 coding sequence is TGTGCCAGTAGTATAGGGTCAGGGGGAACCGAGCAGTACTTC. Protein sequence: CASSIGSGGTEQYF. The variable domain in full, completed from reference TRBV19 and TRBJ2-7, reads DGGITQSPKYLFRKEGQNVTLSCEQNLNHDAMYWYRQDPGQGLRLIYYSQIVNDFQKGDIAEGYSVSREKKESFPLTVTSAQKNPTAFYLCASSIGSGGTEQYFGPGTRLTVT.

The chain combines TRBV5-1 with TRBJ2-1; D may be TRBD1 (5 bases). V lost 3 bases and J lost 0, with 13 bases in between. Per the germline V gene, CDR1 is SGHRS and CDR2 is YFSETQ. This CDR3 contains 16 residues. The CDR3 DNA sequence: TGCGCCAGCAGCTCCGAAGGGGTTTCCTCCTACAATGAGCAGTTCTTC. Protein sequence: CASSSEGVSSYNEQFF.

The chain is built from TRBV7-9 and TRBJ2-1, with D perhaps matching TRBD2 (7 bases). Trimming pared 8 bases from V and 6 bases from J, leaving 23 bases between. The CDR3 spans 16 residues. Germline CDR1 and CDR2: SEHNR and FQNEAQ (reference sequence). The CDR3 here is CASSRGGLNLVNEQFF. The CDR3, as DNA: TGTGCCAGCTCTAGGGGGGGGTTAAATTTGGTCAATGAGCAGTTCTTC. The variable domain in full, completed from reference TRBV7-9 and TRBJ2-1, reads DTGVSQNPRHKITKRGQNVTFRCDPISEHNRLYWYRQTLGQGPEFLTYFQNEAQLEKSRLLSDRFSAERPKGSFSTLEIQRTEQGDSAMYLCASSRGGLNLVNEQFFGPGTRLTVL.

The chain combines TRBV7-3 with TRBJ2-6; D is undetermined. The ends were cut back, 1 base at V and 1 base at J, with 5 bases in the middle. The CDR3 runs 15 residues. Germline V lookup: CDR1 SGHTA, CDR2 FQGTGA. DNA of the CDR3: TGTGCCAGCAGCTTAAAACTGTCTGGGGCCAACGTCCTGACTTTC. This encodes CASSLKLSGANVLTF.

V and J are TRBV7-3 and TRBJ1-1, with no clear D. V lost 2 bases to trimming and J lost 1 base, with 8 bases between them. Germline CDR1 reads SGHTA; CDR2 reads FQGTGA. The CDR3 runs 14 residues. CDR3 loop: CASSLFPGNTEAFF. Written as DNA, the CDR3 is TGTGCCAGCAGCTTATTTCCAGGGAACACTGAAGCTTTCTTT. Full variable domain (outside the CDR3, taken from reference TRBV7-3 and TRBJ1-1): GAGVSQTPSNKVTEKGKYVELRCDPISGHTALYWYRQSLGQGPEFLIYFQGTGAADDSGLPNDRFFAVRPEGSVSTLKIQRTERGDSAVYLCASSLFPGNTEAFFGQGTRLTVV.

V gene TRBV5-1 combines with J gene TRBJ1-3; 7 positions agree with TRBD1. V shed 5 bases, J shed 2 bases, and the junction held 4 bases outside the gene matches. In germline, CDR1 is SGHRS, CDR2 YFSETQ. The CDR3 covers 14 residues. Written as DNA, the CDR3 is TGCGCCAGCAGGGAGGGGGCTACTGGAAACACCATATATTTT. Amino acids: CASREGATGNTIYF.

The J gene is TRBJ1-1, the V gene TRBV29-1; the match to TRBD1 covers 12 bases. This CDR3 is 15 amino acids long. Germline CDR1 and CDR2: SQVTM and ANQGSEA. The V gene end was trimmed by 8 bases and the J gene end by 3 bases; junction bases not matched to a gene: 10. The CDR3 region has the DNA TGCAGCTCCGAGGCGGGACAGGGGGCGGACACTGAAGCTTTCTTT. Its protein is CSSEAGQGADTEAFF.

This clone has a handful of counts. This chain links TRBV2 with TRBJ2-3; possible D gene TRBD2, 6 bases. CDR3 length equals 15 residues. Germline assignment: CDR1 SNHLY and CDR2 FYNNEI. V was clipped by 8 bases and J by 0 bases, with 15 bases between them. The CDR3 nucleotides read TGTGCCAGCTTGCGGGGTAATCCTAGCACAGATACGCAGTATTTT. Translated, it gives CASLRGNPSTDTQYF.

The rearrangement uses TRBV11-2 and TRBJ1-3, with D unclear. Germline lookup yields CDR1 SGHAT and CDR2 FQNNGV. Trimming left V 5 bases short and J 0 bases short, with 17 bases between. CDR3 length equals 17 residues. CDR3 loop: CASSPRFLTSSGNTIYF. In nucleotides, the CDR3 is TGTGCCAGCAGCCCTAGATTCTTAACGAGCTCTGGAAACACCATATATTTT.

The rearrangement joins TRBV11-3 to TRBJ1-1, with D perhaps matching TRBD1 (5 bases). This CDR3 is 13 amino acids long. Germline-derived CDR1 and CDR2 are SGHNT and YENEEA. V lost 5 bases, J lost 10 bases, and 17 bases lay in between. CDR3 region: CASSRQGAGPAFF. CDR3 bases: TGTGCCAGCAGCCGACAAGGCGCAGGGCCAGCTTTCTTT.

This rearrangement joins TRBV7-2 to TRBJ1-2; no clear D gene. The germline V gene encodes CDR1 SGHTA and CDR2 FQGNSA. The CDR3 is 13 residues long. V was shortened by 4 bases and J by 0 bases, with 6 bases between the two germline ends. CDR3 in DNA: TGTGCCAGCAGCTCCTACCCTAACTATGGCTACACCTTC. Amino acids: CASSSYPNYGYTF.

The chain links TRBV6-6 to TRBJ1-5; no reliable D call. Per germline, CDR1 MNHNY and CDR2 SVGAGI (reference sequence). The V gene lost 7 bases and the J gene lost 6 bases, with 13 bases spanning the gap. The CDR3 totals 13 residues. The CDR3 DNA is TGTGCCAGCATGGGCGGGGTGGGTCAGCCCCAGCATTTT. This encodes CASMGGVGQPQHF.

The chain joins TRBV7-3 to TRBJ1-6; possible D gene TRBD1, 5 bases. The germline V gene has CDR1 SGHTA and CDR2 FQGTGA. V was shortened by 2 bases and J by 10 bases, with 9 bases between the two germline ends. CDR3 length equals 13 residues. The CDR3 region is CASSLGGASPLHF. The CDR3 DNA follows: TGTGCCAGCAGCTTAGGCGGGGCCTCACCCCTCCACTTT.

The table lists this clone with a count of one. The chain employs TRBV4-1 and TRBJ2-2, with 7 nucleotides matching TRBD1. Germline-derived CDR1 and CDR2 are MGHRA and YSYEKL. Trimming at V came to 4 bases and at J to 2 bases, leaving 7 bases not matched to a gene. This CDR3 has 16 amino acids. The CDR3 loop reads CASSPQGTANTGELFF. CDR3 DNA: TGCGCCAGCAGCCCCCAAGGGACAGCCAACACCGGGGAGCTGTTTTTT.

The rearrangement uses TRBV5-1 and TRBJ2-3; TRBD2 agrees at 7 bases. The CDR3 totals 17 residues. Germline lookup yields CDR1 SGHRS and CDR2 YFSETQ. The V and J ends lost 3 bases and 4 bases, in that order; junction bases with no gene match: 14. The CDR3 spells CASSSLGSGLLADTQYF. CDR3 coding DNA: TGCGCCAGCAGCTCTTTAGGTAGCGGGTTATTGGCAGATACGCAGTATTTT.

The chain is built from TRBV7-2 and TRBJ2-3, with D possibly TRBD2 on 6 matching bases. V was clipped by 1 base and J by 8 bases, with 19 bases between them. Germline V gene sequence: CDR1 SGHTA, CDR2 FQGNSA. The CDR3 extends over 16 amino acids. This CDR3 reads CASSLGGWGVQATQYF. For the CDR3, the DNA is TGTGCCAGCAGCTTAGGGGGGTGGGGGGTTCAGGCTACGCAGTATTTT.

This clone has more than one count but fewer than ten. The V gene is TRBV2, the J gene TRBJ1-1; a possible D gene is TRBD1 (5 bases). Germline assignment: CDR1 SNHLY and CDR2 FYNNEI. Deletions cut 4 bases from V and 1 base from J, with 7 bases between. The CDR3 is made up of 13 amino acids. Written as DNA, the CDR3 is TGTGCCAGCAGTGTACAGGCGAACACTGAAGCTTTCTTT. Protein sequence: CASSVQANTEAFF. The full variable domain, rest sourced from reference TRBV2 and TRBJ1-1, is EPEVTQTPSHQVTQMGQEVILRCVPISNHLYFYWYRQILGQKVEFLVSFYNNEISEKSEIFDDQFSVERPDGSNFTLKIRSTKLEDSAMYFCASSVQANTEAFFGQGTRLTVV.

This clone was recorded once. The V call is TRBV7-8, the J call TRBJ2-6; D possibly corresponds to TRBD1 (5 bases). V dropped 3 bases and J dropped 1 base, with 7 bases sitting between them. Germline V gene data show CDR1 as SGHVS and CDR2 as FQNEAQ. This CDR3 contains 15 residues. The CDR3 loop is CASSLGHSGANVLTF. The CDR3 DNA sequence: TGTGCCAGCAGCTTGGGGCATTCTGGGGCCAACGTCCTGACTTTC. The full variable domain, in which reference TRBV7-8 and TRBJ2-6 provide the parts outside the CDR3, is GAGVSQSPRYKVAKRGQDVALRCDPISGHVSLFWYQQALGQGPEFLTYFQNEAQLDKSGLPSDRFFAERPEGSVSTLKIQRTQQEDSAVYLCASSLGHSGANVLTFGAGSRLTVL.

This clone was counted a single time. The V and J genes are TRBV2 and TRBJ2-7; 9 bases map to TRBD1. The CDR3 length is 14 residues. CDR1 and CDR2 from the germline V gene are SNHLY and FYNNEI. Germline trimming cut 7 bases from V and 3 bases from J; bases unmatched to any gene: 7. This CDR3 is CASKGQGELYEQYF. Written as DNA, the CDR3 is TGTGCCAGCAAGGGACAGGGAGAACTCTACGAGCAGTACTTC.

This chain joins TRBV16 and TRBJ1-1, with 11 bases aligning to TRBD1. The CDR3 sequence is 16 residues long. Unmatched junction bases numbered 7, after V lost 4 bases and J lost 3 bases. Germline values: CDR1 KGHSY, CDR2 FQNENV. CDR3 coding DNA: TGTGCCAGCAGCCCCGCCGGGACAGGGGGATACACTGAAGCTTTCTTT. Its translation is CASSPAGTGGYTEAFF.

CDR3 in amino acids: CASSLMGGDADTQYF. CDR3 DNA sequence: TGTGCCAGCAGCTTAATGGGGGGGGATGCAGATACGCAGTATTTT. The J gene is TRBJ2-3, the V gene TRBV7-3, with TRBD2 matching over 7 bases. CDR3 length: 15 amino acids. The ends lost 1 base at V and 4 bases at J; junction bases unmatched: 5. CDR1 and CDR2 (germline): SGHTA, FQGTGA.

The V call is TRBV5-1, the J call TRBJ2-7; 11 nucleotides match TRBD2. CDR1 SGHRS and CDR2 YFSETQ come from the germline V gene. With V trimmed by 5 bases and J by 0 bases, 7 bases remained unmatched. The CDR3 covers 16 residues. The CDR3, as DNA: TGCGCCAGCAGGAATAAGACTAGCGGGGTCTCCTACGAGCAGTACTTC. This sequence encodes CASRNKTSGVSYEQYF.

This chain connects TRBV29-1 to TRBJ2-3; the D is unclear. The CDR3 covers 12 residues. V was clipped by 6 bases and J by 0 bases, with 7 bases between them. Germline CDR1 is SQVTM and CDR2 is ANQGSEA. The CDR3 here is CSVVRSTDTQYF. CDR3 nucleotide sequence: TGCAGCGTCGTCCGTAGCACAGATACGCAGTATTTT.